These 19 T cell receptor beta chains share one sample of origin, sequenced in a study of T cell responses to AZD1222 COVID-19 vaccine (dated by TCRdb to 2020 to 2023). The time point label, as the study defines it: baseline before first vaccination. Library prep was done by the immunoSEQ multiplex PCR assay. In its TCRdb copy, this immuneACCESS table keeps in-frame sequences only and misses some clones. Where compared with another copy, unresolved V genes explain less than half of these, and the others have no known cause. For this sample the table gives some 140,000 clones, of which roughly 90% were detected only once. The ten most abundant clones make up 2.8% of the sample. The sample here was peripheral blood, taken on day 0 of AZD1222 vaccination. These receptors came from an adult in good health.

The rearrangement uses TRBV18 and TRBJ2-3, with D unclear. Germline-derived CDR1 and CDR2 are KGHSH and LQKENI. Trimming took off 2 bases at V and 2 bases at J, with 2 bases between the two ends. This CDR3 comprises 12 residues. The CDR3 sequence: CASSPDTDTQYF. The CDR3 bases are TGTGCCAGCTCACCAGACACAGATACGCAGTATTTT.

This clone is a singleton in its sample. The genes are TRBV4-3 and TRBJ1-2; D gene uncertain. Looked up from germline, CDR1 is LGHNA and CDR2 is YSLEER. CDR3 length equals 16 residues. V lost 0 bases to trimming and J lost 4 bases, with 15 bases between them. CDR3 in DNA: TGCGCCAGCAGCCAAGAGGTTGAGGGTCCGGCCTATGGCTACACCTTC. The encoded protein is CASSQEVEGPAYGYTF.

The V and J genes are TRBV20-1 and TRBJ1-1; D unclear. V was shortened by 3 bases and J by 4 bases, with 6 bases between the two germline ends. Germline loops: CDR1 DFQATT, CDR2 SNEGSKA (reference sequence). The CDR3 length is 11 residues. Here the CDR3 reads CSASRTTEAFF. The DNA for the CDR3 is TGCAGTGCTAGTCGGACCACTGAAGCTTTCTTT.

The chain combines TRBV2 with TRBJ2-7; the match to TRBD1 covers 11 bases. V gave up 7 bases and J gave up 4 bases; unmatched junction bases: 3. The germline V gene has CDR1 SNHLY and CDR2 FYNNEI. The CDR3 extends over 13 amino acids. The CDR3 region has the DNA TGTGCCAGCAAGGGACAGGGGGTGTACGAGCAGTACTTC. Amino acid sequence: CASKGQGVYEQYF. The full variable domain, its missing parts supplied by reference TRBV2 and TRBJ2-7, is EPEVTQTPSHQVTQMGQEVILRCVPISNHLYFYWYRQILGQKVEFLVSFYNNEISEKSEIFDDQFSVERPDGSNFTLKIRSTKLEDSAMYFCASKGQGVYEQYFGPGTRLTVT.

This chain uses TRBV19 with TRBJ1-2, with 9 nucleotides matching TRBD1. V shed 5 bases and J 9 bases; nucleotides not matched to a gene: 10. CDR1 is LNHDA and CDR2 is SQIVND in the germline V gene (reference sequence). The CDR3 loop spans 14 amino acids. CDR3 sequence reads: CASSSQSGTGSYTF. The CDR3 bases are TGTGCCAGTAGTTCCCAGTCAGGGACAGGGAGCTACACCTTC.

There are a few counts of this clone. This chain connects TRBV9 to TRBJ2-1; 8 positions agree with TRBD2. The CDR3 has 15 residues. V lost 3 bases and J lost 3; bases outside the gene matches: 5. Germline lookup yields CDR1 SGDLS and CDR2 YYNGEE. The CDR3, as DNA: TGTGCCAGCAGCGCCGGGAGGGTGGACTACAATGAGCAGTTCTTC. Protein: CASSAGRVDYNEQFF.

The chain couples TRBV2 to TRBJ2-7; no clear D. Germline lookup yields CDR1 SNHLY and CDR2 FYNNEI. CDR3 length: 12 residues. With 8 bases removed from V and 0 bases from J, the gap between germline ends came to 8 bases. Written as DNA, the CDR3 is TGTGCCAGCCAAGGTTTCTCCTACGAGCAGTACTTC. Encoded protein: CASQGFSYEQYF.

The V gene is TRBV7-2, the J gene TRBJ2-4; 9 bases line up with TRBD1. V shed 3 bases and J 6 bases; nucleotides not matched to a gene: 3. Per germline, CDR1 SGHTA and CDR2 FQGNSA. CDR3 length equals 14 residues. The CDR3 reads CASSFGTGTNIQYF. For the CDR3, the DNA is TGTGCCAGCAGCTTTGGGACAGGGACAAACATTCAGTACTTC.

The chain joins TRBV5-6 to TRBJ2-2, with a possible D match to TRBD2 (5 bases). The CDR3 spans 13 residues. V lost 5 bases and J lost 6, with 11 bases in between. Looked up from germline, CDR1 is SGHDT and CDR2 is YYEEEE. In DNA form, the CDR3 reads TGTGCCAGCAGAACGGGGTGGGCCGGGGAGCTGTTTTTT. Protein: CASRTGWAGELFF. Filled out from reference TRBV5-6 and TRBJ2-2, the complete variable domain reads DAGVTQSPTHLIKTRGQQVTLRCSPKSGHDTVSWYQQALGQGPQFIFQYYEEEERQRGNFPDRFSGHQFPNYSSELNVNALLLGDSALYLCASRTGWAGELFFGEGSRLTVL.

In regard to this clone: One end of the junction fails to match germline, which may point to a read error. In the same sample, other DNA sequences code for this CDR3. The CDR3 DNA reads TGTGCCAGCAGCCCCCGGACCTCCTACGAACAGTACTTC. Translating it yields CASSPRTSYEQYF. V and J are TRBV7-9 and TRBJ2-7, with no clear D. This CDR3 is built from 13 residues. Germline V CDR1 and CDR2: SEHNR, FQNEAQ (reference sequence).

The chain has TRBV6-5 and TRBJ2-2, with D possibly being TRBD1 or TRBD2 (6 bases each). This CDR3 is built from 15 residues. CDR1 is MNHEY, CDR2 SVGAGI, per germline. Between the trimmed V and J ends, which lost 7 bases and 7 bases, there was a span of 19 bases. CDR3 bases: TGTGCCAGCAACCCTACCCCGGGGGCTGTCGGGGAGCTGTTTTTT. It specifies CASNPTPGAVGELFF.

The chain couples TRBV5-4 to TRBJ2-7; D might be TRBD1 (6 bases). CDR1 is SGHNT and CDR2 is YYREEE in the germline V gene (reference sequence). Between the trimmed V and J ends, which lost 2 bases and 6 bases, there was a span of 12 bases. The CDR3 spans 13 residues. CDR3 DNA sequence: TGTGCCAGCAGCTTTGGACAGATGGTCGAGCAGTACTTC. This sequence encodes CASSFGQMVEQYF.

The chain couples TRBV5-5 to TRBJ2-7; D not resolved. CDR3 length equals 14 residues. V shed 3 bases and J shed 4 bases, with 14 bases lying between them. CDR1 is SGHKS and CDR2 is YYEKEE in the germline V gene (reference sequence). The CDR3 loop is CASSSGPFKYEQYF. The CDR3 DNA sequence: TGTGCCAGCAGCTCCGGGCCCTTTAAATACGAGCAGTACTTC.

The chain combines TRBV4-2 with TRBJ1-2; D not resolved. Trimming pared 1 base from V and 3 bases from J, leaving 3 bases between. Germline V lookup: CDR1 LGHNA, CDR2 YNFKEQ. CDR3 length: 12 amino acids. The CDR3 DNA is TGTGCCAGCAGCCAAGCAGACTATGGCTACACCTTC. Translating it yields CASSQADYGYTF.

The chain links TRBV14 to TRBJ2-2; D is unclear. The CDR3 loop spans 14 amino acids. In germline, CDR1 is SGHDN, CDR2 FVKESK. The germline V and J ends were trimmed by 1 base and 3 bases, with 6 bases remaining between them. CDR3 bases: TGTGCCAGCAGCCAAGTCAAGTACACCGGGGAGCTGTTTTTT. This gives the protein CASSQVKYTGELFF.

As for this clone: Other DNA sequences in the same sample also yield this CDR3. The V and J genes are TRBV5-1 and TRBJ1-1, with TRBD1 matching over 8 bases. V was clipped by 1 base and J by 2 bases; unmatched bases: 1. Germline CDR1 is SGHRS and CDR2 is YFSETQ. The CDR3 is 14 amino acids. This CDR3 reads CASSLTGGNTEAFF. CDR3 nucleotide sequence: TGCGCCAGCAGCTTGACAGGGGGAAACACTGAAGCTTTCTTT.

The chain links TRBV21-1 to TRBJ1-6; the DNA was not compared with TRBD1, the D call given in the table. TRBV21-1 is deemed a pseudogene. The CDR3 loop spans 14 amino acids. Here the CDR3 DNA reads TGTGCCAGCAGCTACAGGGGGGGTAATTCACCCCTCCACTTT. It translates to CASSYRGGNSPLHF.

This chain links TRBV27 with TRBJ1-5, with no clear D. Germline V gives CDR1 MNHEY, CDR2 SMNVEV (reference sequence). The CDR3 is 16 residues long. Trimming took off 1 base at V and 1 base at J, with 11 bases between the two ends. In DNA form, the CDR3 reads TGTGCCAGCAGTTTATGGGCCCCCCAGAGCAATCAGCCCCAGCATTTT. Encoded protein: CASSLWAPQSNQPQHF.

This clone was counted a single time. The J gene is TRBJ2-7, the V gene TRBV2, with D maybe TRBD2 (5 bases). The V gene's germline CDR1 is SNHLY and CDR2 FYNNEI. This CDR3 has 15 amino acids. V shed 2 bases and J shed 3 bases, with 14 bases lying between them. The CDR3 sequence: CASSEKVGRGYEQYF. CDR3 DNA: TGTGCCAGCAGTGAAAAGGTAGGACGGGGCTACGAGCAGTACTTC. Together with reference TRBV2 and TRBJ2-7, the CDR3 gives the full variable domain: EPEVTQTPSHQVTQMGQEVILRCVPISNHLYFYWYRQILGQKVEFLVSFYNNEISEKSEIFDDQFSVERPDGSNFTLKIRSTKLEDSAMYFCASSEKVGRGYEQYFGPGTRLTVT.